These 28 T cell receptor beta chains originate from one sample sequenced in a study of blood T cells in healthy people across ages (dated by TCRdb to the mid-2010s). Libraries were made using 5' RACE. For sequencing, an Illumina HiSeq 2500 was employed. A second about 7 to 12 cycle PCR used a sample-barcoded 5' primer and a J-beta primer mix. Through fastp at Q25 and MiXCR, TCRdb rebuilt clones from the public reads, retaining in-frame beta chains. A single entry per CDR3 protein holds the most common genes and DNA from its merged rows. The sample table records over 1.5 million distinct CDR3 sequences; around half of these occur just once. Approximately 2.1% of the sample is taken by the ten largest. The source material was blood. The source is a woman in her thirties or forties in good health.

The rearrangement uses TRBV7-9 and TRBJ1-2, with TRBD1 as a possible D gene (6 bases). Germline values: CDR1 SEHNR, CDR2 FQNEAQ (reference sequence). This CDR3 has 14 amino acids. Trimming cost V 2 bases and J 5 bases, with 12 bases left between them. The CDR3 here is CASSLQGISYGYTF. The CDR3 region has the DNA TGTGCCAGCAGCTTACAGGGGATCAGTTATGGCTACACCTTC.

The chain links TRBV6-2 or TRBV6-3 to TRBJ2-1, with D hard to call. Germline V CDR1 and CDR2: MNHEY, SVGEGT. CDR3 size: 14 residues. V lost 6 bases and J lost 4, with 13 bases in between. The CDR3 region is CASSRPPQYNEQFF. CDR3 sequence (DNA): TGTGCCAGCAGCCGCCCCCCGCAGTACAATGAGCAGTTCTTC.

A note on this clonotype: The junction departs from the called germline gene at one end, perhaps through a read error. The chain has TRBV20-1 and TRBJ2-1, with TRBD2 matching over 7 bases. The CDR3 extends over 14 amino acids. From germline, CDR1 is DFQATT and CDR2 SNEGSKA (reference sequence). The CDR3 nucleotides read TGCGGTGCTAACCGGGACTACCTATACAATGAGCAGTTCTTC. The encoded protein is CGANRDYLYNEQFF.

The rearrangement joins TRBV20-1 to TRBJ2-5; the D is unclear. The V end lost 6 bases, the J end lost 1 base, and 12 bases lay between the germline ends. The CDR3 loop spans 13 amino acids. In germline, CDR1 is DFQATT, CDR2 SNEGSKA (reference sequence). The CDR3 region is CSADGPRQETQYF. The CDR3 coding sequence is TGCAGTGCGGACGGACCCCGCCAAGAGACCCAGTACTTC.

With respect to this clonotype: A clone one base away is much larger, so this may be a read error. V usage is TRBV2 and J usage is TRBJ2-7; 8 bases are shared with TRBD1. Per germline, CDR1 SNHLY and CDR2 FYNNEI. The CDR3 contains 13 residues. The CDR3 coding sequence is TGTGCCGGCAGCCTGACAGGGGTCCACGAGCAGTACTTC. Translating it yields CAGSLTGVHEQYF.

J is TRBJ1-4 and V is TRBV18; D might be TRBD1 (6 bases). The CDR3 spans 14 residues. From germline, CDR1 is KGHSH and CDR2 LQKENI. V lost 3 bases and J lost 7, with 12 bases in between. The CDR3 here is CASSPIQGSEKLFF. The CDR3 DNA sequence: TGTGCCAGCTCACCTATACAGGGCAGTGAAAAACTGTTTTTT.

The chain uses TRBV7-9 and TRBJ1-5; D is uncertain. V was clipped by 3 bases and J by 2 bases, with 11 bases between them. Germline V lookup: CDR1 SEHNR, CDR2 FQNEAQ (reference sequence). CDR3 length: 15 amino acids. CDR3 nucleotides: TGTGCCAGCAGCTTGGGCCCGTGGGGCAATCAGCCCCAGCATTTT. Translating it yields CASSLGPWGNQPQHF.

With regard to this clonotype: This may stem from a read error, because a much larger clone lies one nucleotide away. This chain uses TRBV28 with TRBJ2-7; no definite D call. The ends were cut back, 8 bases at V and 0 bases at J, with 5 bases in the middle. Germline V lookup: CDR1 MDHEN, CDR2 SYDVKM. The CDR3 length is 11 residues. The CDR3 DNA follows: TGTGCCAGCGTAAGCTCCTACGAGCAGTACTTC. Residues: CASVSSYEQYF. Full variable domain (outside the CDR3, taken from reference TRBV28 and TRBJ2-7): DVKVTQSSRYLVKRTGEKVFLECVQDMDHENMFWYRQDPGLGLRLIYFSYDVKMKEKGDIPEGYSVSREKKERFSLILESASTNQTSMYLCASVSSYEQYFGPGTRLTVT.

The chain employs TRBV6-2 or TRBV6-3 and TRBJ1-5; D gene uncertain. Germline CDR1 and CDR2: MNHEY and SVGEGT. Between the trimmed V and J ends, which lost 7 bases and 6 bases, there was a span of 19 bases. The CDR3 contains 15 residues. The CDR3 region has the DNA TGTGCCAGCACAACGGGCGCCTCTGGTGGTCAGCCCCAGCATTTT. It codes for CASTTGASGGQPQHF.

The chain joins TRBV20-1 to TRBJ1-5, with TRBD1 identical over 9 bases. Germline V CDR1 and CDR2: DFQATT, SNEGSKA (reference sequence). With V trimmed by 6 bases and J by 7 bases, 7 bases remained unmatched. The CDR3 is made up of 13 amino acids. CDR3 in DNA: TGCAGTGCCCAGGGACAGGGAATCCAGCCCCAGCATTTT. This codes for CSAQGQGIQPQHF.

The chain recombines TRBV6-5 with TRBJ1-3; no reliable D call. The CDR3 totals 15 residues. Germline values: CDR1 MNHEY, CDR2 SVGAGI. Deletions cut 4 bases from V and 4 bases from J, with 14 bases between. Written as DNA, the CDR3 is TGTGCCAGCAGTTCGATTGGTGGGTCCGGAAACACCATATATTTT. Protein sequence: CASSSIGGSGNTIYF.

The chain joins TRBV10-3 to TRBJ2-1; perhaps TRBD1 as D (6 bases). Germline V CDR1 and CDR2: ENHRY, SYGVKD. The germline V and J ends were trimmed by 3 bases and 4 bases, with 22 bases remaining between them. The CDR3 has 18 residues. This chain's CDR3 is CAISEQPLGAGVYNEQFF. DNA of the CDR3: TGTGCCATCAGTGAACAACCTTTGGGGGCCGGCGTATACAATGAGCAGTTCTTC.

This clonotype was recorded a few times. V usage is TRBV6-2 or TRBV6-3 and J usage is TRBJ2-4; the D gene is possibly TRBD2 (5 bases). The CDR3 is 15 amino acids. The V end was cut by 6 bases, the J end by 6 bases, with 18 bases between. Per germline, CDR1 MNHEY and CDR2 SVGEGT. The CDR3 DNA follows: TGTGCCAGCAGCCCCCGGACTCGGGTGGGAAACATTCAGTACTTC. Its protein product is CASSPRTRVGNIQYF.

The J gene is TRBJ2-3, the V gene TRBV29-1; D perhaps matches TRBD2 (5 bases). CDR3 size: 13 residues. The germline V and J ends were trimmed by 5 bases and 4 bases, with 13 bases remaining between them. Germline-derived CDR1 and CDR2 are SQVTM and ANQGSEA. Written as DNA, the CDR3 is TGCAGCGTTCCCGGAGGACGACCAGATACGCAGTATTTT. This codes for CSVPGGRPDTQYF.

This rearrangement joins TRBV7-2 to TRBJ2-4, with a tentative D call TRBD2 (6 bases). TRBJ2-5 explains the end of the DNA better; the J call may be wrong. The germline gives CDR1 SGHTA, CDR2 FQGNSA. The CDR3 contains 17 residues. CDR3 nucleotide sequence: TGTGCCAGCAGCTTAGGCCTGCTAGCGCCGTCACAAGAGACCCAGTACTTC. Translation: CASSLGLLAPSQETQYF.

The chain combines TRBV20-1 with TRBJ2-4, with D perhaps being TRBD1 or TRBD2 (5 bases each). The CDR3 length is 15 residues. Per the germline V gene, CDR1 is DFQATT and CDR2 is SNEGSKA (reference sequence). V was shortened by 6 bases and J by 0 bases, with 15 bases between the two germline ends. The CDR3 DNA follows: TGCAGTGCCTCCGGGGTAGGGGAAGCCAAAAACATTCAGTACTTC. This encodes CSASGVGEAKNIQYF.

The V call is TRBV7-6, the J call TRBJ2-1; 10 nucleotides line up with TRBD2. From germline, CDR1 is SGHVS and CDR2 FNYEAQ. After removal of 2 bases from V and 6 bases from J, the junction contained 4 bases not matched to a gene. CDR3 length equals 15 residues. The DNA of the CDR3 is TGTGCCAGCAGCTTATTTTCTAGCGGGGGCAATGAGCAGTTCTTC. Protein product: CASSLFSSGGNEQFF.

Written as DNA, the CDR3 is TGTGCCAGTATACAGGGGGCCGCGATGGAAAAACTGTTTTTT. Translating gives CASIQGAAMEKLFF. The chain couples TRBV28 to TRBJ1-4, with 9 bases aligning to TRBD1. This CDR3 region has 14 residues. The junction had 10 bases not matched to a gene; V was cut back by 9 bases and J by 8 bases. The V gene's germline CDR1 is MDHEN and CDR2 SYDVKM.

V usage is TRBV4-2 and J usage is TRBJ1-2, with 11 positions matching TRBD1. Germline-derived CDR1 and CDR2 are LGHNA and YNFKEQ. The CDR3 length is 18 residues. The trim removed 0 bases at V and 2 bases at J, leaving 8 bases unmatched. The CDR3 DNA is TGTGCCAGCAGCCAAGACCGGGACAGGGGGTTTAAGAACTATGGCTACACCTTC. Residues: CASSQDRDRGFKNYGYTF.

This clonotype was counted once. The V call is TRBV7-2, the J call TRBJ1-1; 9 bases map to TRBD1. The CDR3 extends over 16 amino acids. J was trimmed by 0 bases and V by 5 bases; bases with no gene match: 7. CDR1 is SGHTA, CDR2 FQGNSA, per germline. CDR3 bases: TGTGCCAGCAGCACCACAGGGGGCTTAATGAACACTGAAGCTTTCTTT. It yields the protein CASSTTGGLMNTEAFF.

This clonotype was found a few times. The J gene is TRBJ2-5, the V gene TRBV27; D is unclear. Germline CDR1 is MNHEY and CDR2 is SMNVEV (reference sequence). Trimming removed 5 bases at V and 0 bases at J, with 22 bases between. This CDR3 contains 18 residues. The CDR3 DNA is TGTGCCAGCAGTCCCACTGTAGCTACCAGAAAAAACCAAGAGACCCAGTACTTC. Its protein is CASSPTVATRKNQETQYF.

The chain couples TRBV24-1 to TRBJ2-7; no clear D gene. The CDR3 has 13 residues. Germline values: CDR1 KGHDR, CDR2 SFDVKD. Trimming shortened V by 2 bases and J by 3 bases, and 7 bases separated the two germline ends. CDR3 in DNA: TGTGCCACCAGTGATTCCAATGACTACGAGCAGTACTTC. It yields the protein CATSDSNDYEQYF.

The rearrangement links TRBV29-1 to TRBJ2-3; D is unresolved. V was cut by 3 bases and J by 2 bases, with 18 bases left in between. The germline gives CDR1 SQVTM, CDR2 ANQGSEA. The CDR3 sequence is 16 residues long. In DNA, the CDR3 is TGCAGCGTTGAGTATCATATTGGCCTAAACACAGATACGCAGTATTTT. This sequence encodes CSVEYHIGLNTDTQYF.

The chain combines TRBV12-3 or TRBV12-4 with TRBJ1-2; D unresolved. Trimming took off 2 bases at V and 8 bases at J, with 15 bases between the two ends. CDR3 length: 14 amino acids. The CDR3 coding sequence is TGTGCCAGCAGTTTATATCGGTCGTCCGGAGGCTACACCTTC. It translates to CASSLYRSSGGYTF.

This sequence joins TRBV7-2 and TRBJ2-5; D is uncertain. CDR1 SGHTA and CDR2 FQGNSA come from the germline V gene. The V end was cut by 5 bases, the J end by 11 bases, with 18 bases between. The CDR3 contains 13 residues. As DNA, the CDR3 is TGTGCCAGCAGCACTGTACACAGTAATGAGCAGTACTTC. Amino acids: CASSTVHSNEQYF.

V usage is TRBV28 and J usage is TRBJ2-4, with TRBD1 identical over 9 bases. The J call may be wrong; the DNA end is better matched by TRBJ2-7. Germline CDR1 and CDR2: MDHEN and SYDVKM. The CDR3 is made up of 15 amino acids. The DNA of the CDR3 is TGTGCCAGCAGTTTGGGGGACAGGGTCTTCGGCGAGCAGTACTTC. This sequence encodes CASSLGDRVFGEQYF.

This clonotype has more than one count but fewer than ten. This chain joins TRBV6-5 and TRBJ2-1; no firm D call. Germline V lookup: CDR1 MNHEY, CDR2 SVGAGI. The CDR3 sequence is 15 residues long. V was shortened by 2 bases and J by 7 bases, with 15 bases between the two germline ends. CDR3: CASSYLGPNANEQFF. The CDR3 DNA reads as TGTGCCAGCAGTTACCTCGGCCCAAACGCGAATGAGCAGTTCTTC.

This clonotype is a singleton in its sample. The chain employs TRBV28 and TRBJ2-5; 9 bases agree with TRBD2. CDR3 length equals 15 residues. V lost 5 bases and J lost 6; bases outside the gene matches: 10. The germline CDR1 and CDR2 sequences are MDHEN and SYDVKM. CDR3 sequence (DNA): TGTGCCAGCAGTCCGGAGGCTAGCGGGGTAAAGACCCAGTACTTC. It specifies CASSPEASGVKTQYF.